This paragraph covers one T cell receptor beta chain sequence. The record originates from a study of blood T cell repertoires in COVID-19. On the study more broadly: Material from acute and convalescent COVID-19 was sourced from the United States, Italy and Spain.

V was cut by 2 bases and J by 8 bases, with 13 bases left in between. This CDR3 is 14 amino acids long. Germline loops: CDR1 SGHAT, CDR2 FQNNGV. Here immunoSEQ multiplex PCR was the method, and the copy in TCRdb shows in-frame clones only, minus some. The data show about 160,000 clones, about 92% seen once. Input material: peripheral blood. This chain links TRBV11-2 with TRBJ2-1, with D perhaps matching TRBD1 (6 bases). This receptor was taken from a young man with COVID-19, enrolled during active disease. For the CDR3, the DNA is TGTGCCAGCAGCTTATTGGGGGCTGTTCATGAGCAGTTCTTC. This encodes CASSLLGAVHEQFF.